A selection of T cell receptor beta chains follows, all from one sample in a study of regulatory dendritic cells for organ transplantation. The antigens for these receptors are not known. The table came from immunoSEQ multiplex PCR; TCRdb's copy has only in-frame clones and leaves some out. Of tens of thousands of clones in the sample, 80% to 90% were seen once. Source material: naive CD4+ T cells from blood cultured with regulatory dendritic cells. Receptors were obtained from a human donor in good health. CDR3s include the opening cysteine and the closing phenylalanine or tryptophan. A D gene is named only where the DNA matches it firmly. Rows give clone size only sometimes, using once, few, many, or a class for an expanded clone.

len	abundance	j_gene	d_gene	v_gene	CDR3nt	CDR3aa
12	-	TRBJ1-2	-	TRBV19	TGTGCCAGTAGTGGACGGCCCTATGGCTACACCTTC	CASSGRPYGYTF
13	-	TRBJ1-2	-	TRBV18	TGTGCCAGCTCAGGTCAGAATAACTATGGCTACACCTTC	CASSGQNNYGYTF
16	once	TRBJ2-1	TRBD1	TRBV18	TGTGCCAGCTCACCACCGGGACAGAGCTCCTACAATGAGCAGTTCTTC	CASSPPGQSSYNEQFF
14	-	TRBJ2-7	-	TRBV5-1	TGCGCCAGCAGCTTGGCCTACGGAGCCTACGAGCAGTACTTC	CASSLAYGAYEQYF
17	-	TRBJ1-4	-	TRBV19	TGTGCCAGTAGTAGCTTCCTGGAGTCTGCAACTAATGAAAAACTGTTTTTT	CASSSFLESATNEKLFF
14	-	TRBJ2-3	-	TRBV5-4	TGTGCCAGCAGCTTGGATCTAGCCAAAGATACGCAGTATTTT	CASSLDLAKDTQYF
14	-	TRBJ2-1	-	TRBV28	TGTGCCAGCAGTCTCCGCGTTAAGCCCAATGAGCAGTTCTTC	CASSLRVKPNEQFF
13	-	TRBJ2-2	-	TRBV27	TGTGCCAGCAGTTCTACCTACACCGGGGAGCTGTTTTTT	CASSSTYTGELFF
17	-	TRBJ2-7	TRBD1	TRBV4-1	TGCGCCAGCAGCCAGACGACCGACCCGGACAGGGACTACGAGCAGTACTTC	CASSQTTDPDRDYEQYF
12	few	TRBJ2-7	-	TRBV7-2	TGTGCCAGCAGCTTGAATACCTACGAGCAGTACTTC	CASSLNTYEQYF
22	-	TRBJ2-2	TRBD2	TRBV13	TGTGCCAGCAGCTCCAAGGGTTATTTTTCAGAGAGACTAGCGGGGGACACCGGGGAGCTGTTTTTT	CASSSKGYFSERLAGDTGELFF
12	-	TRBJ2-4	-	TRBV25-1	TGTGCCAGCATGGGGGACGTGAGCATTCAGTACTTC	CASMGDVSIQYF
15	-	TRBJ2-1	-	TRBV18	TGTGCCAGCTCACCACCGTCCCCCGGACACAATGAGCAGTTCTTC	CASSPPSPGHNEQFF
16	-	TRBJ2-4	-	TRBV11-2	TGTGCCAGCAGCTTAGCGTTCGGTAGAGGGGAAAACATTCAGTACTTC	CASSLAFGRGENIQYF
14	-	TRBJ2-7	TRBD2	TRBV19	TGTGCCAGTGCGGCAGCGGGGGATAACTACGAGCAGTACTTC	CASAAAGDNYEQYF
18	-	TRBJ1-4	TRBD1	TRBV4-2	TGTGCCAGCAGCCCGCGAGGGACAGGGGGTGAGGGTAATGAAAAACTGTTTTTT	CASSPRGTGGEGNEKLFF
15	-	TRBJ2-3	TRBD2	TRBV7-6	TGTGCCAGCAGCTTTCTAGCGGCGGGGACAGATACGCAGTATTTT	CASSFLAAGTDTQYF
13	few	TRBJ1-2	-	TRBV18	TGTGCCAGCTCACCAATAGGCCAGGATGGCTACACCTTC	CASSPIGQDGYTF
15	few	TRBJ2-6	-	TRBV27	TGTGCCAGCAGTTTAAGGCCCTCTGGGGCCAACGTCCTGACTTTC	CASSLRPSGANVLTF
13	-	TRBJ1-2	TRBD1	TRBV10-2	TGCGCCAGCAGTGAGGGACAGGGATATGGCTACACCTTC	CASSEGQGYGYTF
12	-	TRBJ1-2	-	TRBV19	TGTGCCAGTAGTCGCGACAGTTATGGCTACACCTTC	CASSRDSYGYTF
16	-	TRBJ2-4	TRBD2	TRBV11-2	TGTGCCAGCAGCTCCCAGAGGGCTAGCGGGAGGAACATTCAGTACTTC	CASSSQRASGRNIQYF
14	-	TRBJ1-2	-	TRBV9	TGTGCCAGCAGCGTAGACGGGCAGCCTTATGGCTACACCTTC	CASSVDGQPYGYTF
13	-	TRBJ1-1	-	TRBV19	TGTGCCAGTAGTATAGTTTTAAACACTGAAGCTTTCTTT	CASSIVLNTEAFF
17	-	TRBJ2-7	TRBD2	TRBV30	TGTGCCTGGAGTGCCGGGGGACTAGCGGGGGGTTCCTACGAGCAGTACTTC	CAWSAGGLAGGSYEQYF
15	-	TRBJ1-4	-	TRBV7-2	TGTGCCAGCAGCTTAGGCGGAGGAAAAAATGAAAAACTGTTTTTT	CASSLGGGKNEKLFF
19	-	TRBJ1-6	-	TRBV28	TGTGCCAGCAGTTTCCCCAGATCCCAGACAGGAGCCGCTAATTCACCCCTCCACTTT	CASSFPRSQTGAANSPLHF
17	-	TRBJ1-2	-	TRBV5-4	TGTGCCAGCATGGGCCGCGTCTCCGGGGAGTTAATGGGGGGCTACACCTTC	CASMGRVSGELMGGYTF
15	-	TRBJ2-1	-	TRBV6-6	TGTGCCAGCAGCAACGGACCACGGCTCTACAATGAGCAGTTCTTC	CASSNGPRLYNEQFF
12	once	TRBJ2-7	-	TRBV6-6	TGTGCCAGCAGTTACAGGGGAGACGAGCAGTACTTC	CASSYRGDEQYF
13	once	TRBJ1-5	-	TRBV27	TGTGCCAGCAGTTCGTGGGGCAATCAGCCCCAGCATTTT	CASSSWGNQPQHF
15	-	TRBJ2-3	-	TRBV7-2	TGTGCCAGCAGCCCTCGTATAGGGGGCACAGATACGCAGTATTTT	CASSPRIGGTDTQYF
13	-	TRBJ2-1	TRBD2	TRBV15	TGTGCCACCCGGGAGGCGGGCGTATATGAGCAGTTCTTC	CATREAGVYEQFF
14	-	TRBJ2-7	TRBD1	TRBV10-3	TGTGCCACTGCTTTGGACAGGGGAGGAGGCGAGCAGTACTTC	CATALDRGGGEQYF
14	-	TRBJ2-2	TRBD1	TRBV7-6	TGTGCCAGCAGCCAGTCCCGGGACAGGGGGGAGCTGTTTTTT	CASSQSRDRGELFF
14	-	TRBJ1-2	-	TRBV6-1	TGTGCCAGCAGTCGGGACGACACTAACTATGGCTACACCTTC	CASSRDDTNYGYTF
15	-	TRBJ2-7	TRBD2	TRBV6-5	TGTGCCACCGGAAAGGAGACTAGCGGGACCTACGAGCAGTACTTC	CATGKETSGTYEQYF
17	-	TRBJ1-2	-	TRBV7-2	TGTGCCAGCAGCCGAGCCCTGACGCTTGGGGTAAACTATGGCTACACCTTC	CASSRALTLGVNYGYTF
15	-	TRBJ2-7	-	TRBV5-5	TGTGCCAGCAGCTTGGCCGAGGGAGCGTTCTACGAGCAGTACTTC	CASSLAEGAFYEQYF
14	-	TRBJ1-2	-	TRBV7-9	TGTGCCAGCAGCTTATTGGGGGAGGTGAATGGCTACACCTTC	CASSLLGEVNGYTF
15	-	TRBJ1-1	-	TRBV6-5	TGTGCCAGCAGTTACGGTGTGGGGGGAGCGACTGAAGCTTTCTTT	CASSYGVGGATEAFF
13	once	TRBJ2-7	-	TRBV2	TGTGCCAGCAGGTGGGCCGGCACCTACGAGCAGTACTTC	CASRWAGTYEQYF
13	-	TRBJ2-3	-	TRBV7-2	TGTGCCAGCAGCTTAATGACCACAGATACGCAGTATTTT	CASSLMTTDTQYF
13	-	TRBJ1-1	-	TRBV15	TGTGCCACCAGCAGAAACCTTGACCGAGAAGCTTTCTTT	CATSRNLDREAFF
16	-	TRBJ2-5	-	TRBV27	TGTGCCAGCACTCCCCGTGGGTCCCGGGACTCGAGCTACCAGTACTTC	CASTPRGSRDSSYQYF
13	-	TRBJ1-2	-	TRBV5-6	TGTGCCAGCAGCTTGTATCCGGGGAACGGCTACACCTTC	CASSLYPGNGYTF
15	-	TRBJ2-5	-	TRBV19	TGTGCCAGTAGTATAGGGGACCGAGGGAGGGAGACCCAGTACTTC	CASSIGDRGRETQYF
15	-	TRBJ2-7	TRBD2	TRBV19	TGTGCCAGTAGTGCTGTGGGACTAGCGGGAGACGAGCAGTACTTC	CASSAVGLAGDEQYF
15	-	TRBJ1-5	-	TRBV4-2	TGTGCCAGCAGCCAAGACGGTGCAGCGCCCCAGCCCCAGCATTTT	CASSQDGAAPQPQHF
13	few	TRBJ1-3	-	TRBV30	TGTGCCTGGGCTGGACCTGGCCGGAACACCATATATTTT	CAWAGPGRNTIYF
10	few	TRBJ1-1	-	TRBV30	TGTGCCCTGGGACGCCTTGAAGCTTTCTTT	CALGRLEAFF
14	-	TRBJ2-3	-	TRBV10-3	TGTGCCATCAGTGACCCCGGGATCACAGATACGCAGTATTTT	CAISDPGITDTQYF
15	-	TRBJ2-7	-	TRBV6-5	TGTGCCAGCAGTCGGAGGGGGCGCGGAACCTACGAGCAGTACTTC	CASSRRGRGTYEQYF
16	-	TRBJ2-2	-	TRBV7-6	TGTGCCAGCAGCTTTTCTCGCGGGGAGAACACCGGGGAGCTGTTTTTT	CASSFSRGENTGELFF